One sample yielded the 9 T cell receptor beta chains listed below, sequenced in a study of circulating tumor DNA in untreated peripheral T-cell lymphoma. Sequencing used immunoSEQ multiplex PCR; TCRdb keeps in-frame clones, though not all of them. The sample shows fewer than 7,500 clones, approximately 75% of them seen only once. Sequenced: tumor tissue. Receptors were obtained from a human donor with peripheral T-cell lymphoma.

In its sample, this clone was seen once. This chain joins TRBV18 and TRBJ2-7; 10 bases align to TRBD1. Per the germline V gene, CDR1 is KGHSH and CDR2 is LQKENI. The junction had 12 bases not matched to a gene; V was cut back by 6 bases and J by 7 bases. This CDR3 region has 15 residues. CDR3 loop: CASSPGDRGTREQYF. CDR3 coding DNA: TGTGCCAGCTCGCCGGGGGACAGGGGAACACGGGAGCAGTACTTC.

The rearrangement links TRBV15 to TRBJ1-2; D not resolved. Per germline, CDR1 LNHNV and CDR2 YYDKDF (reference sequence). The CDR3 runs to 15 residues. The V gene lost 0 bases and the J gene lost 6 bases, with 14 bases spanning the gap. CDR3 sequence: CATSRDPARRDGYTF. CDR3 coding DNA: TGTGCCACCAGCAGAGATCCGGCGAGGCGGGATGGCTACACCTTC.

The chain is built from TRBV6-8 and TRBJ1-4, with unresolved D. The CDR3 runs to 15 residues. Trimming cost V 5 bases and J 5 bases, with 15 bases left between them. Germline CDR1 MNHGY, CDR2 SAAAGT. CDR3 loop: CASSDCPVRNEKLFF. In DNA, the CDR3 is TGTGCCAGCAGTGACTGCCCGGTAAGAAATGAAAAACTGTTTTTT.

The chain carries TRBV28 and TRBJ2-7, with D maybe TRBD1 (6 bases). Germline-derived CDR1 and CDR2 are MDHEN and SYDVKM. Trimming left V 6 bases short and J 3 bases short, with 12 bases between. The CDR3 is 13 residues long. The chain's CDR3 is CASSPGQNYEQYF. The CDR3 DNA follows: TGTGCCAGCAGCCCCGGACAGAACTACGAGCAGTACTTC.

The chain combines TRBV29-1 with TRBJ1-1; a possible D gene is TRBD1 (5 bases). Germline V lookup: CDR1 SQVTM, CDR2 ANQGSEA. The CDR3 extends over 14 amino acids. Trimming cost V 2 bases and J 12 bases, with 22 bases left between them. The CDR3 sequence is CSVEIPFRREKSFF. CDR3 in DNA: TGCAGCGTTGAAATTCCCTTTCGCAGGGAAAAATCTTTCTTT. The full variable domain, with the rest looked up from reference TRBV29-1 and TRBJ1-1, is SAVISQKPSRDICQRGTSLTIQCQVDSQVTMMFWYRQQPGQSLTLIATANQGSEATYESGFVIDKFPISRPNLTFSTLTVSNMSPEDSSIYLCSVEIPFRREKSFFGQGTRLTVV.

The rearrangement uses TRBV28 and TRBJ2-1; TRBD1 might be the D (6 bases). Germline loops: CDR1 MDHEN, CDR2 SYDVKM. CDR3 length: 14 residues. V was pared by 9 bases and J by 2 bases, with 14 bases between. The CDR3 region is CASLNRATYNEQFF. CDR3 bases: TGTGCCAGTTTAAACAGGGCCACCTACAATGAGCAGTTCTTC. The whole variable domain, remainder taken from reference TRBV28 and TRBJ2-1, is DVKVTQSSRYLVKRTGEKVFLECVQDMDHENMFWYRQDPGLGLRLIYFSYDVKMKEKGDIPEGYSVSREKKERFSLILESASTNQTSMYLCASLNRATYNEQFFGPGTRLTVL.

The chain has TRBV19 and TRBJ2-7; 7 nucleotides line up with TRBD2. Looked up from germline, CDR1 is LNHDA and CDR2 is SQIVND (reference sequence). The CDR3 contains 15 residues. V trimming: 2 bases; J trimming: 0 bases; junction bases outside the gene matches: 4. The CDR3 is CASSIYERDSYEQYF. The CDR3 DNA reads TGTGCCAGTAGTATATATGAGCGGGACTCCTACGAGCAGTACTTC.

The chain carries TRBV11-3 and TRBJ2-7; D is possibly TRBD2 (6 bases). CDR1 and CDR2 (germline): SGHNT, YENEEA. The CDR3 extends over 17 amino acids. V lost 5 bases to trimming and J lost 0 bases, with 20 bases between them. The CDR3 reads CASSLSGAGTYSYEQYF. The CDR3 nucleotides read TGTGCCAGCAGCCTGTCCGGAGCGGGCACTTACTCCTACGAGCAGTACTTC.

V is TRBV6-8 and J is TRBJ1-1, with D uncertain. This CDR3 has 12 residues. Germline V lookup: CDR1 MNHGY, CDR2 SAAAGT. The germline V and J ends were trimmed by 7 bases and 7 bases, with 13 bases remaining between them. The chain's CDR3 is CASTARSIEAFF. The CDR3, as DNA: TGTGCCAGCACCGCAAGGTCCATTGAAGCTTTCTTT.